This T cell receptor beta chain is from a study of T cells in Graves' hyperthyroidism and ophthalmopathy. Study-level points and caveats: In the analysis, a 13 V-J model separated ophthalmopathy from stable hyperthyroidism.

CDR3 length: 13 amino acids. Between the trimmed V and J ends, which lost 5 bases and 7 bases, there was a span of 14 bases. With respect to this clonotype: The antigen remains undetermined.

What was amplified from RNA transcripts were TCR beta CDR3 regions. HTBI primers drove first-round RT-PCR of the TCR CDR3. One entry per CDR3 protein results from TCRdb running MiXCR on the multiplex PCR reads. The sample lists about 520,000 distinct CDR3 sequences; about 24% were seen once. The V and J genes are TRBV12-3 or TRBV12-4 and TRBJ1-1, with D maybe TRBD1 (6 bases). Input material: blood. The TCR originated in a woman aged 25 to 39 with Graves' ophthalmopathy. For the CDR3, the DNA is TGTGCCAGCAGTGAGGGGGGGAAGAATGAAGCTTTCTTT. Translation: CASSEGGKNEAFF.